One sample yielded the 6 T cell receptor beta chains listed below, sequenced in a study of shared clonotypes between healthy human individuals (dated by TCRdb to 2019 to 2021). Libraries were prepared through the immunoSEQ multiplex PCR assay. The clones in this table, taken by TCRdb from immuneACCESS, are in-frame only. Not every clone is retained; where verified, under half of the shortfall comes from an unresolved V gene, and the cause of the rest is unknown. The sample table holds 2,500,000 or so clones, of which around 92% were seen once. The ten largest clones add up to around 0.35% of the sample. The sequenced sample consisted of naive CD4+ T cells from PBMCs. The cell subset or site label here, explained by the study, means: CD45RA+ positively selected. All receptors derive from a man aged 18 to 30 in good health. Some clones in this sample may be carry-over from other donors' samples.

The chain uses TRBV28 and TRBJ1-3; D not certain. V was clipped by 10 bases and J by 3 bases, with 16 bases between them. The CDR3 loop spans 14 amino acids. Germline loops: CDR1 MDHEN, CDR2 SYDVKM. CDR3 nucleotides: TGTGCCACCTCAATGGGAGGTATTGGAAACACCATATATTTT. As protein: CATSMGGIGNTIYF.

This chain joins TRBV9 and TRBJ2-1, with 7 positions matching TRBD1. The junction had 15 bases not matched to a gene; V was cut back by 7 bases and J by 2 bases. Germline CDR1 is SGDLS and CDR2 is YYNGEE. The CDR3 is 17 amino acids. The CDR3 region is CASGPATGTDAYNEQFF. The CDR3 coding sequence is TGTGCCAGCGGCCCCGCGACCGGGACAGACGCCTACAATGAGCAGTTCTTC.

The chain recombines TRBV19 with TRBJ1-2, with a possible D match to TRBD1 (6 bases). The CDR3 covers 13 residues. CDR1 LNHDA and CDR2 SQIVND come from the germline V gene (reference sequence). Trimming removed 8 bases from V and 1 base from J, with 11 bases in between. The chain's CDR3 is CASGNRDNYGYTF. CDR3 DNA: TGTGCCAGTGGCAACAGGGATAACTATGGCTACACCTTC.

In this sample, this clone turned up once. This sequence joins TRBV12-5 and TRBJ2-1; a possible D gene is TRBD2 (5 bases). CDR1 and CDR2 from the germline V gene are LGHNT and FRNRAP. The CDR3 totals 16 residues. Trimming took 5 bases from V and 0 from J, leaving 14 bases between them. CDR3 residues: CASGAGLRPSYNEQFF. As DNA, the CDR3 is TGTGCTAGTGGTGCAGGACTTCGGCCCTCCTACAATGAGCAGTTCTTC.

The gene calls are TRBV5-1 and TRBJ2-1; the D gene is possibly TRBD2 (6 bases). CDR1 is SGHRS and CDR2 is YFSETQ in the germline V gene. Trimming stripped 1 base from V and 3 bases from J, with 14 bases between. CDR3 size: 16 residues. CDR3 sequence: CASSLSPLADYNEQFF. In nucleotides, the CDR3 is TGCGCCAGCAGCTTGAGTCCACTAGCAGACTACAATGAGCAGTTCTTC.

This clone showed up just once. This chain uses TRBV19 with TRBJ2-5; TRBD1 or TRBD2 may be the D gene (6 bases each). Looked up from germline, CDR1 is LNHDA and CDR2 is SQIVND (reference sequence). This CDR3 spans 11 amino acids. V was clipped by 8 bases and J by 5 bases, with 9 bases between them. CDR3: CASLGGETQYF. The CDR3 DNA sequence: TGTGCCAGTCTGGGGGGCGAGACCCAGTACTTC.